The text below deals with one TCR beta chain. Those who donated, Caucasian adults without exception, all lived in Nashville, Tennessee. V gave up 2 bases and J gave up 2 bases, with 8 bases separating them. This CDR3 contains 13 residues. Germline values: CDR1 GTSNPN, CDR2 SVGIG (reference sequence). The record originates from a study of shared clonotypes between healthy human individuals. At deep level, the assay was performed. Across several immunoSEQ plates, the genomic DNA of each subset was split evenly. Among the unsorted PBMC samples, replicate PCRs used about 310 ng DNA, 31,000 or so T cell genomes. Here immunoSEQ multiplex PCR was the method, and the copy in TCRdb shows in-frame clones only, minus some. The table includes about 450,000 clones, 70% to 80% detected once.

The V call is TRBV30, the J call TRBJ2-3, with no clear D. Sequenced material: PBMCs. The sequence derives from a woman aged 40 to 50 in good health. Some clones in this sample may be carry-over from other donors' samples. The CDR3 protein is CAWSSTATDTQYF. The DNA for the CDR3 is TGTGCCTGGAGTAGTACAGCCACAGATACGCAGTATTTT. The variable domain in full, completed from reference TRBV30 and TRBJ2-3, reads SQTIHQWPATLVQPVGSPLSLECTVEGTSNPNLYWYRQAAGRGLQLLFYSVGIGQISSEVPQNLSASRPQDRQFILSSKKLLLSDSGFYLCAWSSTATDTQYFGPGTRLTVL.